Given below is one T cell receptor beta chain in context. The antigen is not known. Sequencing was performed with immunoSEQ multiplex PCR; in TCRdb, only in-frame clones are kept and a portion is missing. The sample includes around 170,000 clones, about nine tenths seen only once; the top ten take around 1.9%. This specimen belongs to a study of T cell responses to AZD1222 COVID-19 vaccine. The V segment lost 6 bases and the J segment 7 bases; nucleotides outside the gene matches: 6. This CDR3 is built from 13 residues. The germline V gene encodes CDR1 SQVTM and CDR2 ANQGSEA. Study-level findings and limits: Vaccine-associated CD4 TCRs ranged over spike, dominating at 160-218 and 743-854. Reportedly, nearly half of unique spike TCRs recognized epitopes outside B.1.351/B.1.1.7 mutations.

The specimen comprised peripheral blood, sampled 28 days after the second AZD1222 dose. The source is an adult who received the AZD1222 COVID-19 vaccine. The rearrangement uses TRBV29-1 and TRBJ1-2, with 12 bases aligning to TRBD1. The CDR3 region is CSVGDRGHGGYTF. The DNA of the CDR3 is TGCAGCGTAGGGGACAGGGGGCATGGTGGCTACACCTTC. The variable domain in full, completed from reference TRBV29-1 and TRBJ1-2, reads SAVISQKPSRDICQRGTSLTIQCQVDSQVTMMFWYRQQPGQSLTLIATANQGSEATYESGFVIDKFPISRPNLTFSTLTVSNMSPEDSSIYLCSVGDRGHGGYTFGSGTRLTVV.